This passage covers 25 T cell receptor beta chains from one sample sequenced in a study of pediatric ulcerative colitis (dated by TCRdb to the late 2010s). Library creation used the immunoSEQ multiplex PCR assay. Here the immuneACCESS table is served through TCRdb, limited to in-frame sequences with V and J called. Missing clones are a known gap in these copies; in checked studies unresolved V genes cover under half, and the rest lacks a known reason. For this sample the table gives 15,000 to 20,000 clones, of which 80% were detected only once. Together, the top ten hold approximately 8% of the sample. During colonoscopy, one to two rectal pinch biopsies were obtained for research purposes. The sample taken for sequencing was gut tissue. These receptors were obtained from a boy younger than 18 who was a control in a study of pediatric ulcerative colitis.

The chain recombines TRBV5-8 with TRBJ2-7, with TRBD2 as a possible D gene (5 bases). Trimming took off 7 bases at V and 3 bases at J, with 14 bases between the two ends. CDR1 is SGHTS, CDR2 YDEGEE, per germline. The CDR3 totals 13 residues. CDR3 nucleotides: TGTGCCAGCCGGCCGGGGAACAGCTACGAGCAGTACTTC. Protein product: CASRPGNSYEQYF.

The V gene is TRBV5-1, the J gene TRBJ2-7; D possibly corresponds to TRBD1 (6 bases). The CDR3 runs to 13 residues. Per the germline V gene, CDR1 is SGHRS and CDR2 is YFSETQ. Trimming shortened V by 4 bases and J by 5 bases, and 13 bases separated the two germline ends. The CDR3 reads CASSVTGSDEQYF. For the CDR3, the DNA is TGCGCCAGCAGCGTCACAGGGTCAGACGAGCAGTACTTC. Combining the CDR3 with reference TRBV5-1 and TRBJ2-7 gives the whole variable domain KAGVTQTPRYLIKTRGQQVTLSCSPISGHRSVSWYQQTPGQGLQFLFEYFSETQRNKGNFPGRFSGRQFSNSRSEMNVSTLELGDSALYLCASSVTGSDEQYFGPGTRLTVT.

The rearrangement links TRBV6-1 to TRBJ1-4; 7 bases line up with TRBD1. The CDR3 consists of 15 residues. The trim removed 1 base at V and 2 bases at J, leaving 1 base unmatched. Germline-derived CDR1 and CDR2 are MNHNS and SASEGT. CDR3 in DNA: TGTGCCAGCAGTGAAGGGGACAGCACTAATGAAAAACTGTTTTTT. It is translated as CASSEGDSTNEKLFF.

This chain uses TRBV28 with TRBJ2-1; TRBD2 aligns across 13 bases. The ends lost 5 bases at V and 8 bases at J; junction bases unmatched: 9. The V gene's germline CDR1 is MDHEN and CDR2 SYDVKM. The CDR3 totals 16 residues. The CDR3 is CASSTYTSGRAHEQFF. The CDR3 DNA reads TGTGCCAGCAGTACCTATACTAGCGGGAGGGCCCATGAGCAGTTCTTC.

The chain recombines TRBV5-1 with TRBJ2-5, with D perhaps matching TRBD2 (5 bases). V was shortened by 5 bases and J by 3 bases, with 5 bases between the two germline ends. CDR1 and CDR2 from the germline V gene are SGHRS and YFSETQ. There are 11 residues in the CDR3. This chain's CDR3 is CASREEETQYF. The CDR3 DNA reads TGCGCCAGCAGGGAGGAAGAGACCCAGTACTTC.

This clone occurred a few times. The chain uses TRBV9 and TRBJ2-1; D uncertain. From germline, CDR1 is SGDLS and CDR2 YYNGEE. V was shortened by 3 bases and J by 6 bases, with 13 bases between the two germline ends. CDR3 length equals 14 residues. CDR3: CASSAGLGANEQFF. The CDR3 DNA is TGTGCCAGCAGCGCGGGCTTGGGTGCCAATGAGCAGTTCTTC. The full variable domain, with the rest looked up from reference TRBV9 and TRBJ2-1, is DSGVTQTPKHLITATGQRVTLRCSPRSGDLSVYWYQQSLDQGLQFLIQYYNGEERAKGNILERFSAQQFPDLHSELNLSSLELGDSALYFCASSAGLGANEQFFGPGTRLTVL.

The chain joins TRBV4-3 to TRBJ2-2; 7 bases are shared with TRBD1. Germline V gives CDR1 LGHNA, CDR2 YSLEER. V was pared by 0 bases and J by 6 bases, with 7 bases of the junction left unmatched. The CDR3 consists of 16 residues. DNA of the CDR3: TGCGCCAGCAGCCAAGACCCGACAGGGTCCGCCGGGGAGCTGTTTTTT. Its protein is CASSQDPTGSAGELFF.

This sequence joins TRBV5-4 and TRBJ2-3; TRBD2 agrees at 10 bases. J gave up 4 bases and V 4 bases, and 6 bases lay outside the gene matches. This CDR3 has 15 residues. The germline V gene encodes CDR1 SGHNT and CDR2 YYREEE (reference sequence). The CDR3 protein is CASSLAGELSDTQYF. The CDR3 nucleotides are TGTGCCAGCAGCCTAGCGGGAGAATTATCAGATACGCAGTATTTT.

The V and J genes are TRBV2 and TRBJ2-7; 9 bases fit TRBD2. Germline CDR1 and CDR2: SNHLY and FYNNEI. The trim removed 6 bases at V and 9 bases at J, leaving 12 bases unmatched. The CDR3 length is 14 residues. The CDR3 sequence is CASSTGTSLGGQYF. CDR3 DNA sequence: TGTGCCAGCAGCACCGGGACTAGCTTAGGAGGGCAGTACTTC.

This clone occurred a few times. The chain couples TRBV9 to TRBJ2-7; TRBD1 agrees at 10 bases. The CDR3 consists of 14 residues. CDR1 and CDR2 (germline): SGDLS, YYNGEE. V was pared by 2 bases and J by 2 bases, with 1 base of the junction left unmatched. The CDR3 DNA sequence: TGTGCCAGCAGCGTTGGACAGGGGGCCTACGAGCAGTACTTC. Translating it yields CASSVGQGAYEQYF.

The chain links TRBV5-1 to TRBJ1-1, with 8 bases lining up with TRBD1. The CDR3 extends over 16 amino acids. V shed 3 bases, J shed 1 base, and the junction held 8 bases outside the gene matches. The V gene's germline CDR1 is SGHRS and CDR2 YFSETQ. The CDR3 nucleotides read TGCGCCAGCAGCTCCGGGCCGGGACAGGAGAACACTGAAGCTTTCTTT. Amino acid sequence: CASSSGPGQENTEAFF.

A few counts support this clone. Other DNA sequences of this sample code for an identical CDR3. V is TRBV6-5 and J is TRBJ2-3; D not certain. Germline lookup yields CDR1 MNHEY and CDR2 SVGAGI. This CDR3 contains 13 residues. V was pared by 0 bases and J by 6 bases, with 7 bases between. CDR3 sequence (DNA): TGTGCCAGCAGTTACTCGATACGCGATACGCAGTATTTT. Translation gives CASSYSIRDTQYF.

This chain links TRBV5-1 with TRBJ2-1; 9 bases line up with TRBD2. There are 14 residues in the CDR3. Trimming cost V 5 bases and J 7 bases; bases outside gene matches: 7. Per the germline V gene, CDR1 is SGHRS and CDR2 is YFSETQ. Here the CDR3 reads CASRFLAGGNEQFF. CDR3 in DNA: TGCGCCAGCAGGTTTTTGGCGGGGGGGAATGAGCAGTTCTTC.

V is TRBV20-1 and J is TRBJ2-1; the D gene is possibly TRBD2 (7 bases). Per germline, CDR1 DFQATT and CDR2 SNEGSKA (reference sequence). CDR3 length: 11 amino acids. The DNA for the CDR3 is TGCACCCTCGGGGGGCGGGGTGAGCAGTTCTTC. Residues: CTLGGRGEQFF.

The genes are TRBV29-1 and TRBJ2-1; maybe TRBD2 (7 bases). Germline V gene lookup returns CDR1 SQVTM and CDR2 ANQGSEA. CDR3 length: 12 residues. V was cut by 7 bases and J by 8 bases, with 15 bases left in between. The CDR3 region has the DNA TGCAGCGCCAAAAGGGGGGGAGATGAGCAGTTCTTC. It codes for CSAKRGGDEQFF.

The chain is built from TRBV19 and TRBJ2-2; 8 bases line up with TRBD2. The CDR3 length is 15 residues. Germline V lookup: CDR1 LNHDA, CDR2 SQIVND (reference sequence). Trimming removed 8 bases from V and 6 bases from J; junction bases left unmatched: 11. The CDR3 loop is CASGREGGEAGELFF. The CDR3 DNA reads TGTGCCAGTGGTCGGGAGGGCGGTGAGGCCGGGGAGCTGTTTTTT. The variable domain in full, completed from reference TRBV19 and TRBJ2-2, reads DGGITQSPKYLFRKEGQNVTLSCEQNLNHDAMYWYRQDPGQGLRLIYYSQIVNDFQKGDIAEGYSVSREKKESFPLTVTSAQKNPTAFYLCASGREGGEAGELFFGEGSRLTVL.

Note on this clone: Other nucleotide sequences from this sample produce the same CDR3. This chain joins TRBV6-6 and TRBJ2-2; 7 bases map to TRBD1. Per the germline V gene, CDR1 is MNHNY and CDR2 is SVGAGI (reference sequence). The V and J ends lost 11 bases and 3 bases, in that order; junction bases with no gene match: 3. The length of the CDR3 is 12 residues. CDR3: CASTGDTGELFF. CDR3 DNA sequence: TGTGCCTCTACAGGGGACACCGGGGAGCTGTTTTTT.

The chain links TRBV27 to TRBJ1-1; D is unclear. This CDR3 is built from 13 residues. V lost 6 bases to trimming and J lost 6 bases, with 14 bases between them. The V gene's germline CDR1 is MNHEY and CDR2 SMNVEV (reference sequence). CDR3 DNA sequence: TGTGCCAGCAGCCCTAGAGGTGGGTCTGAAGCTTTCTTT. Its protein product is CASSPRGGSEAFF.

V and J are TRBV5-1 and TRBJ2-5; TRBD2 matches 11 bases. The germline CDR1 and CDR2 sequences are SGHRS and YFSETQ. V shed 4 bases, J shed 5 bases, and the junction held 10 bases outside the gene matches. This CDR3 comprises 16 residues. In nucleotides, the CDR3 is TGCGCCAGCAGCCCAATGACTAGCGGGACGGGGGAGACCCAGTACTTC. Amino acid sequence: CASSPMTSGTGETQYF.

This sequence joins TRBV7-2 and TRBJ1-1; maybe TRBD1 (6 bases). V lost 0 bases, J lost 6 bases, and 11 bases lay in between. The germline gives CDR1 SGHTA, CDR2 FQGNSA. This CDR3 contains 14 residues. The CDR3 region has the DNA TGTGCCAGCAGCTTAGCACAGGGTAGGGCTGAAGCTTTCTTT. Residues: CASSLAQGRAEAFF.

The CDR3 here is CASSLGTSGRAGELFF. The CDR3 region has the DNA TGTGCCAGCAGCTTGGGTACTAGCGGGAGGGCCGGGGAGCTGTTTTTT. The chain carries TRBV5-4 and TRBJ2-2, with TRBD2 matching over 13 bases. Unmatched junction bases numbered 2, after V lost 0 bases and J lost 6 bases. The V gene's germline CDR1 is SGHNT and CDR2 YYREEE (reference sequence). The CDR3 runs to 16 residues.

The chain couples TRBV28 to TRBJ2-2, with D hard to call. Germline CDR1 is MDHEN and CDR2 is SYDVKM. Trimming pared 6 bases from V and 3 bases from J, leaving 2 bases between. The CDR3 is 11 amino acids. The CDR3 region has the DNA TGTGCCAGCAGGGACACCGGGGAGCTGTTTTTT. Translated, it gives CASRDTGELFF.

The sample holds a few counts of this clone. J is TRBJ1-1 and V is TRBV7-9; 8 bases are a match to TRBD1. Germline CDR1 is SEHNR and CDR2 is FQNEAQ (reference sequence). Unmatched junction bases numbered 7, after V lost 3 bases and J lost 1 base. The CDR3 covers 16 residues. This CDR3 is CASSFGFDRGNTEAFF. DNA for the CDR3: TGTGCCAGCAGCTTCGGTTTTGACAGGGGGAACACTGAAGCTTTCTTT.

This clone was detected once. Written as DNA, the CDR3 is TGCGCCAGCAGACCCCTTTCAGGGCCCAATGAGCAGTTCTTC. This translates into CASRPLSGPNEQFF. The rearrangement uses TRBV5-1 and TRBJ2-1, with D possibly TRBD1 on 5 matching bases. This CDR3 spans 14 amino acids. The V gene's germline CDR1 is SGHRS and CDR2 YFSETQ. The V gene lost 5 bases and the J gene lost 6 bases, with 15 bases spanning the gap.

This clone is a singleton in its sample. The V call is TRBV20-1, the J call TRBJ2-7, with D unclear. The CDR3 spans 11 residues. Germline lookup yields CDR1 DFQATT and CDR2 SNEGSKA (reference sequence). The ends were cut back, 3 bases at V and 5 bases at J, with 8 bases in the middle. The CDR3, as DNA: TGCAGTGCTAGTGCCCGGGACGAGCAGTACTTC. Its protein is CSASARDEQYF.